Presented here are 6 T cell receptor beta chains from one specimen sequenced in a study of T cells after yellow fever vaccination. TCRdb analysed the 5' RACE reads with MiXCR anew, one entry per CDR3 protein. This sample has around 530,000 distinct CDR3 sequences, with about 17% found just once. The specimen was PBMCs, collected 5 days after the first yellow fever vaccination. Every receptor here comes from a man aged 18 to 29 who received the YFV17D yellow fever vaccine.

This rearrangement joins TRBV7-3 to TRBJ2-1; maybe TRBD2 (6 bases). CDR1 is SGHTA and CDR2 is FQGTGA in the germline V gene. The CDR3 is made up of 15 amino acids. The V and J ends lost 5 bases and 2 bases respectively, with 13 bases between them. The DNA of the CDR3 is TGTGCCAGCAGCCCCCTCGGCGGGGCCTACAATGAGCAGTTCTTC. Translation: CASSPLGGAYNEQFF.

V and J are TRBV20-1 and TRBJ2-7, with a weak D call TRBD2 (6 bases). The CDR3 length is 12 residues. Germline V gene sequence: CDR1 DFQATT, CDR2 SNEGSKA (reference sequence). The CDR3: CRVACGNYEQYV. The DNA of the CDR3 is TGCAGAGTTGCCTGCGGGAACTACGAGCAGTACGTC.

The V and J genes are TRBV29-1 and TRBJ1-1; the match to TRBD1 covers 7 bases. The CDR3 consists of 12 residues. Looked up from germline, CDR1 is SQVTM and CDR2 is ANQGSEA. The V and J ends lost 4 bases and 3 bases, in that order; junction bases with no gene match: 2. CDR3 protein: CSVGDSYTEAFF. In DNA, the CDR3 is TGCAGCGTTGGGGACAGTTACACTGAAGCTTTCTTT. The whole variable domain, remainder taken from reference TRBV29-1 and TRBJ1-1, is SAVISQKPSRDICQRGTSLTIQCQVDSQVTMMFWYRQQPGQSLTLIATANQGSEATYESGFVIDKFPISRPNLTFSTLTVSNMSPEDSSIYLCSVGDSYTEAFFGQGTRLTVV.

V usage is TRBV7-2 and J usage is TRBJ1-1; unclear D gene. Germline CDR1 SGHTA, CDR2 FQGNSA. V lost 5 bases and J 4 bases, leaving 17 bases between the germline ends. The CDR3 length is 15 residues. The CDR3 loop reads CASSIKRVLGTEAFF. The DNA for the CDR3 is TGTGCCAGCAGCATCAAACGGGTCTTGGGCACTGAAGCTTTCTTT.

The chain carries TRBV5-1 and TRBJ2-7; D possibly corresponds to TRBD2 (5 bases). The CDR3 loop spans 15 amino acids. V was trimmed by 0 bases and J by 0 bases, leaving 10 bases between them. Germline V gene sequence: CDR1 SGHRS, CDR2 YFSETQ. CDR3 sequence: CASSLASGVSYEQYV. The CDR3 DNA reads as TGCGCCAGCAGCTTGGCCAGCGGAGTCTCCTACGAGCAGTACGTC.

This clonotype has a handful of counts. V and J are TRBV4-1 and TRBJ1-2; possibly TRBD1 for D (5 bases). The CDR3 length is 16 residues. Germline V lookup: CDR1 MGHRA, CDR2 YSYEKL. V lost 0 bases and J 5 bases, leaving 16 bases between the germline ends. CDR3 sequence reads: CASSQDLGHREYGYTF. CDR3 coding DNA: TGCGCCAGCAGCCAAGATCTAGGACATCGAGAGTATGGCTACACCTTC.